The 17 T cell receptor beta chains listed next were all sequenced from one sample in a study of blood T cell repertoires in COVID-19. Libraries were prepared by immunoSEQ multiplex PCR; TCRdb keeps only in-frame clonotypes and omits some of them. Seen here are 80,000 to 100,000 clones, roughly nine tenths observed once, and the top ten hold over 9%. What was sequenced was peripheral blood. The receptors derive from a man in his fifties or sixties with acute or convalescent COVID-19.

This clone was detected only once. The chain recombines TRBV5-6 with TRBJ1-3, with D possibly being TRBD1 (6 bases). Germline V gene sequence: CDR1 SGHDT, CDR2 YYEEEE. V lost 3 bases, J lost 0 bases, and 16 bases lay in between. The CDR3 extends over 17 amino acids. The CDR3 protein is CASSSLGADHSGNTIYF. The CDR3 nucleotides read TGTGCCAGCAGCTCACTGGGGGCAGATCACTCTGGAAACACCATATATTTT.

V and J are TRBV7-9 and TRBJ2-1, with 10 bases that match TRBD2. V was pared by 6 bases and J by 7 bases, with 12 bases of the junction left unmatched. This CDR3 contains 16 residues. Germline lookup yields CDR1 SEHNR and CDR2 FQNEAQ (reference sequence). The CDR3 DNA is TGTGCCAGCAGTAGGGAAGTAGCGGGAGGAGGGAATGAGCAGTTCTTC. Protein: CASSREVAGGGNEQFF.

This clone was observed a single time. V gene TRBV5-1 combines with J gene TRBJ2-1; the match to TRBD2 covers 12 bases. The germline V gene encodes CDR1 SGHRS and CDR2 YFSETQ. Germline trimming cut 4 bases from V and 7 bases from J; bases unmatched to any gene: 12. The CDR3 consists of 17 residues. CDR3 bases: TGCGCCAGCAGCCGTATACTAGCGGGAGGTAGTAGGAATGAGCAGTTCTTC. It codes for CASSRILAGGSRNEQFF.

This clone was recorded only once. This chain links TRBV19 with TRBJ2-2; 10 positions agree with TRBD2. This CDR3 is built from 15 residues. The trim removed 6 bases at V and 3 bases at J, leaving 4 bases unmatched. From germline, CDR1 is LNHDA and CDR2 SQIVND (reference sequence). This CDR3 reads CASSGLAGDTGELFF. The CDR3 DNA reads TGTGCCAGTAGCGGCCTAGCGGGAGACACCGGGGAGCTGTTTTTT.

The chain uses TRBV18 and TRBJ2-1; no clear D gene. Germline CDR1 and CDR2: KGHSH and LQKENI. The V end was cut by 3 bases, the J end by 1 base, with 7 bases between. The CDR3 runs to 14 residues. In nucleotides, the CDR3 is TGTGCCAGCTCACCCCACCGGTCCTACAATGAGCAGTTCTTC. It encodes CASSPHRSYNEQFF. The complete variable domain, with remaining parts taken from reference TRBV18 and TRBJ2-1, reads NAGVMQNPRHLVRRRGQEARLRCSPMKGHSHVYWYRQLPEEGLKFMVYLQKENIIDESGMPKERFSAEFPKEGPSILRIQQVVRGDSAAYFCASSPHRSYNEQFFGPGTRLTVL.

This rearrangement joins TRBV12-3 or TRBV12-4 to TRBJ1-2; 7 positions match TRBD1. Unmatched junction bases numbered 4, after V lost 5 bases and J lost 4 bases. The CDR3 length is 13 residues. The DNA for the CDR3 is TGTGCCAGCAGTCCGACAGGGACCTATGGCTACACCTTC. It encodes CASSPTGTYGYTF.

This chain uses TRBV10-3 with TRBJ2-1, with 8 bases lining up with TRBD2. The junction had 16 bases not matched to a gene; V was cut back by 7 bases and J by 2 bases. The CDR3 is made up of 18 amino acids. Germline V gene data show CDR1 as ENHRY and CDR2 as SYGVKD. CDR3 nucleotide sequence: TGTGCCATCAACGAAGCGGCGGCTAGCGGGTCTCCCTACAATGAGCAGTTCTTC. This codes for CAINEAAASGSPYNEQFF.

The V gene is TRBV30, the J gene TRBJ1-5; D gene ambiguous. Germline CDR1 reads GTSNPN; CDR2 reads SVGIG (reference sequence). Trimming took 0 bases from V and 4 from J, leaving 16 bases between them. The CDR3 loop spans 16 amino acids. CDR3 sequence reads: CAWSVGSGVLNQPQHF. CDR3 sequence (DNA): TGTGCCTGGAGTGTAGGGTCGGGAGTCCTTAATCAGCCCCAGCATTTT.

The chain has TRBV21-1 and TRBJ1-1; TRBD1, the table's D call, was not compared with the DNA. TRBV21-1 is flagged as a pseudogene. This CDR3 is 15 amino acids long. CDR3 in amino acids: CASSRCRGTNTEAFF. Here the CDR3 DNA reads TGTGCCAGCAGCAGGTGCAGGGGGACGAACACTGAAGCTTTCTTT.

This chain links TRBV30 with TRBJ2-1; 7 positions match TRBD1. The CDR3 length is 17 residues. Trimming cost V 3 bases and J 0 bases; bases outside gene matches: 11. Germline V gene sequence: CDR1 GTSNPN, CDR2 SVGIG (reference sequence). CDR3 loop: CAWRLRQGLVSYNEQFF. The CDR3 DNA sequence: TGTGCCTGGAGGTTGAGACAGGGCCTCGTCTCCTACAATGAGCAGTTCTTC.

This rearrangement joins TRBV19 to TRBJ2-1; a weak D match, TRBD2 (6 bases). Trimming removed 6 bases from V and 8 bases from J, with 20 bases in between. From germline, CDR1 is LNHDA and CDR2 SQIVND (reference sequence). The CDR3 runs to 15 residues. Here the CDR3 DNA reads TGTGCCAGTAGACGTCTAGGAGGAGGGATGGATGAGCAGTTCTTC. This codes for CASRRLGGGMDEQFF.

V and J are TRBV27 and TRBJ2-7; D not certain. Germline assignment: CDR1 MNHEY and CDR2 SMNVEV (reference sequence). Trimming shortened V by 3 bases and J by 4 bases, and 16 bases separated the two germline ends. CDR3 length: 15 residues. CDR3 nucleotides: TGTGCCAGCAGTTTTTATGGCGGAGCGCAATACGAGCAGTACTTC. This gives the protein CASSFYGGAQYEQYF.

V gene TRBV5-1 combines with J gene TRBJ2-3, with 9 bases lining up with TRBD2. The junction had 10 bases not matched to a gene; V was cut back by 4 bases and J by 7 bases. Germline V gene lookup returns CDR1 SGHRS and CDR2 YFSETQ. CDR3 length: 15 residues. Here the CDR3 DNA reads TGCGCCAGCAGCAACGGGACTAGCCCGGGCCATACGCAGTATTTT. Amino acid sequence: CASSNGTSPGHTQYF. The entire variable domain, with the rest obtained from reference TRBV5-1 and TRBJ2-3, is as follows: KAGVTQTPRYLIKTRGQQVTLSCSPISGHRSVSWYQQTPGQGLQFLFEYFSETQRNKGNFPGRFSGRQFSNSRSEMNVSTLELGDSALYLCASSNGTSPGHTQYFGPGTRLTVL.

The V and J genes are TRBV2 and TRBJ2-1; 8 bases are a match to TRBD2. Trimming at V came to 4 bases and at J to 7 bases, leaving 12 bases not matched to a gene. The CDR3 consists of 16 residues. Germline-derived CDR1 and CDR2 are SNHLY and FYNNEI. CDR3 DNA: TGTGCCAGCAGTGGATCAAGAGCGGGAGAGCGGAATGAGCAGTTCTTC. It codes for CASSGSRAGERNEQFF.

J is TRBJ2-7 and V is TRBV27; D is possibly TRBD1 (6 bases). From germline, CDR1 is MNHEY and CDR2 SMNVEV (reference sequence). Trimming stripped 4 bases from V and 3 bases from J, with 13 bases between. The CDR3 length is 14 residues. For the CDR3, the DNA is TGTGCCAGCAGTTCCCCGGACAGAATCTACGAGCAGTACTTC. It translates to CASSSPDRIYEQYF.

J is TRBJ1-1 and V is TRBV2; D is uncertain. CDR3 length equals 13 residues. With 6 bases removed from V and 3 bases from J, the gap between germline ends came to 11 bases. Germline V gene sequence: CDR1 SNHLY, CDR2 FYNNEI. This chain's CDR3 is CASSINGYTEAFF. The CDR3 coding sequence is TGTGCCAGCAGCATAAACGGTTACACTGAAGCTTTCTTT.

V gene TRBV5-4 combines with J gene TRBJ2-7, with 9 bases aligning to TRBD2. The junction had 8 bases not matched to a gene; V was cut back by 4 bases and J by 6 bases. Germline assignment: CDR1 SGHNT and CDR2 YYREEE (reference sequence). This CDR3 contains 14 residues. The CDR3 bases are TGTGCCAGCAGCCCTAGCGGGAAAAGGTTCGAGCAGTACTTC. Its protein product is CASSPSGKRFEQYF. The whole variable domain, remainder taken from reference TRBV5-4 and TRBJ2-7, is ETGVTQSPTHLIKTRGQQVTLRCSSQSGHNTVSWYQQALGQGPQFIFQYYREEENGRGNFPPRFSGLQFPNYSSELNVNALELDDSALYLCASSPSGKRFEQYFGPGTRLTVT.